The 2 T cell receptor beta chains in this list originate from one sample, sequenced in a study of cytomegalovirus exposure and HLA in healthy donors. Both 60 Vbeta primers and 13 Jbeta primers went into the PCR. This table comes from immunoSEQ multiplex PCR, and its TCRdb copy is limited to in-frame clones, with some not included. The sample gives approximately 170,000 clones, roughly 80% of which show up once; about 2.4% is in the top ten. The sequencing input was PBMCs. The receptors shown here come from a male donor in good health and CMV-seronegative.

V is TRBV9 and J is TRBJ1-4; TRBD1 matches 7 bases. The germline V gene encodes CDR1 SGDLS and CDR2 YYNGEE. The CDR3 has 15 residues. Unmatched junction bases numbered 6, after V lost 3 bases and J lost 4 bases. CDR3 residues: CASSGRQGRNEKLFF. CDR3 DNA: TGTGCCAGCAGCGGCAGACAGGGACGTAATGAAAAACTGTTTTTT.

In this sample, this clone turned up once. The V and J genes are TRBV7-9 and TRBJ2-5, with a tentative D call TRBD2 (5 bases). The CDR3 totals 14 residues. Germline V gene lookup returns CDR1 SEHNR and CDR2 FQNEAQ (reference sequence). Trimming cost V 4 bases and J 5 bases, with 14 bases left between them. The CDR3 loop is CASSSRTGIETQYF. CDR3 nucleotide sequence: TGTGCCAGCAGCTCCCGGACGGGGATTGAGACCCAGTACTTC.